The sample holds many counts of the clone carrying this TCR beta chain. The source of the sample is a study of T cells in Graves' hyperthyroidism and ophthalmopathy. TCR beta CDR3 region amplification was performed from RNA transcripts. First-round RT-PCR of the TCR CDR3 relied on the HTBI primer set. TCRdb ran MiXCR on the multiplex PCR reads and lists one entry per CDR3 protein. Of a few hundred thousand distinct CDR3 sequences detected, 15% to 17% appear once; the ten largest clones hold about 7%. J gave up 6 bases and V 2 bases, and 6 bases lay outside the gene matches. From germline, CDR1 is SGHTA and CDR2 FQGNSA. The CDR3 runs 15 residues.

The sample comprised blood. The genes are TRBV7-2 and TRBJ2-1; TRBD2 matches at 8 bases. The origin of this receptor is a woman in her twenties or thirties with Graves' hyperthyroidism. This chain's CDR3 is CASSLRREDTNEQFF. The DNA for the CDR3 is TGTGCCAGCAGCTTAAGGCGGGAGGACACCAATGAGCAGTTCTTC.